This T cell receptor (beta chain) is drawn from a study of T cells in Graves' hyperthyroidism and ophthalmopathy. This clonotype turned up a few times. TCR beta CDR3 regions were amplified from RNA. The TCR CDR3 was amplified in a first-round RT-PCR using the HTBI primer set. TCRdb reprocessed the multiplex PCR reads via MiXCR and lists one record per CDR3 protein. Among about 410,000 distinct CDR3 sequences, about 15% were seen once, and the ten largest hold approximately 13%. Ophthalmopathy patients all had a Clinical Activity Score of at least 3, a NOSPECS grade of at least 4 and disease under 3 months old. The CDR3 has 13 residues. Germline V lookup: CDR1 MRHNA, CDR2 SNTAGT. Trimming took off 3 bases at V and 7 bases at J, with 9 bases between the two ends.

Sequencing used blood. V and J are TRBV6-4 and TRBJ2-2; D remains unclear. The sequence derives from a man between 18 and 29 years old with Graves' ophthalmopathy. The CDR3: CASSEKEFGELFF. The CDR3, as DNA: TGTGCCAGCAGTGAGAAGGAGTTCGGGGAGCTGTTTTTT.